The 12 T cell receptor beta chains below were found in one sample sequenced in a study of blood T cell repertoires in COVID-19. Libraries were prepared by immunoSEQ multiplex PCR; TCRdb keeps only in-frame clonotypes and omits some of them. The repertoire holds about 180,000 clones, more than 75% seen once, with 2% to 3% in the top ten. The specimen was peripheral blood. The receptors shown here come from a man aged 35-49 years with active or convalescent COVID-19.

This clone was counted only a few times. The gene calls are TRBV7-6 and TRBJ1-2; D unresolved. The CDR3 consists of 18 residues. V lost 1 base to trimming and J lost 2 bases, with 20 bases between them. The germline V gene has CDR1 SGHVS and CDR2 FNYEAQ. The CDR3 nucleotides are TGTGCCAGCAGCTTAGGATCCTATGGGAGGGCATCAAACTATGGCTACACCTTC. Protein: CASSLGSYGRASNYGYTF.

The chain is built from TRBV4-2 and TRBJ2-3; D possibly corresponds to TRBD2 (5 bases). The germline CDR1 and CDR2 sequences are LGHNA and YNFKEQ. The V end was cut by 1 base, the J end by 6 bases, with 8 bases between. The CDR3 is 13 amino acids. In DNA form, the CDR3 reads TGTGCCAGCAGCCAAGGAGGGCACGATACGCAGTATTTT. Translated: CASSQGGHDTQYF.

This sequence joins TRBV29-1 and TRBJ2-1; 9 nucleotides line up with TRBD2. With V trimmed by 7 bases and J by 8 bases, 12 bases remained unmatched. CDR1 and CDR2 from the germline V gene are SQVTM and ANQGSEA. This CDR3 comprises 14 residues. The CDR3 sequence: CSGDLAGAGDEQFF. Here the CDR3 DNA reads TGCAGCGGGGACTTAGCGGGGGCTGGCGATGAGCAGTTCTTC.

This chain links TRBV11-2 with TRBJ2-7; maybe TRBD1 (5 bases). This CDR3 has 14 residues. Germline loops: CDR1 SGHAT, CDR2 FQNNGV. V lost 2 bases and J lost 0, with 8 bases in between. The CDR3: CASSLSDNSYEQYF. CDR3 DNA sequence: TGTGCCAGCAGCTTATCGGACAACTCCTACGAGCAGTACTTC.

The rearrangement links TRBV6-5 to TRBJ1-1; a possible D gene is TRBD1 (5 bases). Trimming removed 6 bases from V and 1 base from J, with 9 bases in between. CDR3 length: 13 residues. The germline V gene has CDR1 MNHEY and CDR2 SVGAGI. The CDR3 spells CASRVQGNTEAFF. The CDR3 DNA is TGTGCCAGCAGAGTTCAGGGGAACACTGAAGCTTTCTTT.

The rearrangement links TRBV19 to TRBJ1-2; 8 nucleotides match TRBD1. The CDR3 is 13 residues long. V trimming: 5 bases; J trimming: 7 bases; junction bases outside the gene matches: 6. Germline V lookup: CDR1 LNHDA, CDR2 SQIVND (reference sequence). The CDR3 DNA sequence: TGTGCCAGTAGTGCCTCGACAGGGGTTGGCTACACCTTC. Translated, it gives CASSASTGVGYTF.

This clone was detected once. The gene calls are TRBV11-3 and TRBJ2-3, with D possibly TRBD2 on 5 matching bases. The V and J ends lost 0 bases and 7 bases respectively, with 14 bases between them. The germline V gene has CDR1 SGHNT and CDR2 YENEEA. The CDR3 extends over 15 amino acids. CDR3 amino acids: CASSLDAGQRHTQYF. The CDR3 nucleotides are TGTGCCAGCAGCTTAGATGCGGGTCAGCGGCATACGCAGTATTTT.

The chain employs TRBV10-2 and TRBJ2-5; TRBD1 matches at 8 bases. From germline, CDR1 is WSHSY and CDR2 SAAADI. After removal of 6 bases from V and 3 bases from J, the junction contained 9 bases not matched to a gene. This CDR3 region has 15 residues. The CDR3, as DNA: TGCGCCAGCAGCTCTGGGACAGGTAGTAAAGAGACCCAGTACTTC. It is translated as CASSSGTGSKETQYF.

The chain combines TRBV5-1 with TRBJ2-1; 7 bases are shared with TRBD2. The CDR3 sequence is 15 residues long. Germline loops: CDR1 SGHRS, CDR2 YFSETQ. J was trimmed by 3 bases and V by 0 bases; bases with no gene match: 3. The CDR3 spells CASSLVGGNYNEQFF. The DNA of the CDR3 is TGCGCCAGCAGCTTGGTGGGGGGGAACTACAATGAGCAGTTCTTC.

The rearrangement links TRBV25-1 to TRBJ1-1, with a weak D call TRBD1 (6 bases). Trimming took 4 bases from V and 4 from J, leaving 10 bases between them. Per germline, CDR1 MGHDK and CDR2 SYGVNS. This CDR3 region has 13 residues. The CDR3 DNA sequence: TGTGCCAGCAGTGTTACAGGGACCACTGAAGCTTTCTTT. Its translation is CASSVTGTTEAFF.

This clone was counted between two and nine times. The V gene is TRBV7-2, the J gene TRBJ2-7; TRBD2 agrees at 7 bases. Germline V gene data show CDR1 as SGHTA and CDR2 as FQGNSA. This CDR3 region has 14 residues. V dropped 4 bases and J dropped 6; count of bases not matched to a gene: 9. The CDR3 protein is CASSWSGVGVEQYF. The CDR3 nucleotides read TGTGCCAGCAGCTGGAGCGGGGTTGGGGTCGAGCAGTACTTC.

V is TRBV5-5 and J is TRBJ1-1; 7 bases fit TRBD1. J was trimmed by 0 bases and V by 4 bases; bases with no gene match: 6. CDR3 length equals 15 residues. Germline V gives CDR1 SGHKS, CDR2 YYEKEE (reference sequence). CDR3 sequence: CASSRGQNMNTEAFF. In DNA form, the CDR3 reads TGTGCCAGCAGCAGGGGACAGAACATGAACACTGAAGCTTTCTTT.